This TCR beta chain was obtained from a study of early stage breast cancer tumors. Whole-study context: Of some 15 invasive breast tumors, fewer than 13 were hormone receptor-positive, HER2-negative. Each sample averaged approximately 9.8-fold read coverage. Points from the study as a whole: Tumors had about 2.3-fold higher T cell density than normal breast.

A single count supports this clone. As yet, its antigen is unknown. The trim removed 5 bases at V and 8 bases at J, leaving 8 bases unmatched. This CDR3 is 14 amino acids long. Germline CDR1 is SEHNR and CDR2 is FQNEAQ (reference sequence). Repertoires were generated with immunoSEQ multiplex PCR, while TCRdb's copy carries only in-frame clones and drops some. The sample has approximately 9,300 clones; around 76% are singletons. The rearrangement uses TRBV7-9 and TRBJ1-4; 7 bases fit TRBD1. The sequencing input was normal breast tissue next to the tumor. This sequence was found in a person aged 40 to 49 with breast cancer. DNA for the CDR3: TGTGCCAGCAGCGAGGGGGCTTCGGGAGAAAAACTGTTTTTT. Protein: CASSEGASGEKLFF.